These 19 T cell receptor beta chains came from one sample sequenced in a study of beta chain features in type 1 diabetes. General observations from the study: Shortening that was moderate but significant affected the TCRB CDR3s of Type 1 diabetes patients in all four CD4+ subsets.

Of the isolated RNA, all was reverse transcribed, and so the sequenced material was expressed TCRB transcripts. Assay used: immunoSEQ multiplex PCR; TCRdb lists only in-frame clones, some missing. Among around 360,000 clones listed, around 12% were seen once. Their antigens are not known. The sequencing input was naive CD4+ T cells from blood. All receptors derive from a young woman with type 1 diabetes.

A few counts support this clone. The chain recombines TRBV27 with TRBJ2-3; D perhaps matches TRBD1 (5 bases). The CDR3 is 14 amino acids. Trimming removed 2 bases at V and 3 bases at J, with 9 bases between. Germline V lookup: CDR1 MNHEY, CDR2 SMNVEV (reference sequence). Here the CDR3 DNA reads TGTGCCAGCAGTTTAAACAGGCCTACAGATACGCAGTATTTT. Its translation: CASSLNRPTDTQYF.

This clone has a handful of counts. V and J are TRBV7-2 and TRBJ2-4; possible D gene TRBD1, 6 bases. The germline V gene has CDR1 SGHTA and CDR2 FQGNSA. V was shortened by 1 base and J by 7 bases, with 11 bases between the two germline ends. CDR3 length: 14 residues. The CDR3, as DNA: TGTGCCAGCAGCTTAGGCGGACAGCTGAACATTCAGTACTTC. It is translated as CASSLGGQLNIQYF.

The chain employs TRBV9 and TRBJ2-3, with D possibly TRBD1 on 6 matching bases. Germline V gene sequence: CDR1 SGDLS, CDR2 YYNGEE. The V gene lost 0 bases and the J gene lost 4 bases, with 15 bases spanning the gap. This CDR3 is 16 amino acids long. For the CDR3, the DNA is TGTGCCAGCAGCGTAGGTCGTCTGGGGGCGGCAGATACGCAGTATTTT. Protein sequence: CASSVGRLGAADTQYF. The whole variable domain, filled in from reference TRBV9 and TRBJ2-3, reads DSGVTQTPKHLITATGQRVTLRCSPRSGDLSVYWYQQSLDQGLQFLIQYYNGEERAKGNILERFSAQQFPDLHSELNLSSLELGDSALYFCASSVGRLGAADTQYFGPGTRLTVL.

This clone has only a few counts. The rearrangement joins TRBV2 to TRBJ1-5; TRBD1 is a possible D gene (5 bases). The CDR3 has 16 amino acids. The germline CDR1 and CDR2 sequences are SNHLY and FYNNEI. The V end was cut by 6 bases, the J end by 0 bases, with 15 bases between. The CDR3 sequence is CASSLQGGNSNQPQHF. The CDR3 DNA follows: TGTGCCAGCAGCCTCCAGGGTGGGAATAGCAATCAGCCCCAGCATTTT.

To note about this clone: A read error may produce the germline difference seen at one junction end. The CDR3 here is CSVQENRGNYGYTF. CDR3 bases: TGCAGCGTTCAAGAGAACAGGGGCAACTATGGCTACACCTTC. The chain joins TRBV29-1 to TRBJ1-2; 7 bases are a match to TRBD1. CDR1 and CDR2 (germline): SQVTM, ANQGSEA. The CDR3 runs 14 residues.

The chain is built from TRBV28 and TRBJ2-3, with unresolved D. V was cut by 6 bases and J by 2 bases, with 6 bases left in between. The CDR3 is 12 amino acids. Germline loops: CDR1 MDHEN, CDR2 SYDVKM. The CDR3 is CASRGVTDTQYF. CDR3 nucleotides: TGTGCCAGCAGAGGAGTCACAGATACGCAGTATTTT.

The CDR3 DNA reads as TGTGCCAGTAGTATAGCTGGGACAACCAACTACAATGAGCAGTTCTTC. This encodes CASSIAGTTNYNEQFF. The chain has TRBV19 and TRBJ2-1, with D perhaps TRBD1 (6 bases). In germline, CDR1 is LNHDA, CDR2 SQIVND (reference sequence). The CDR3 length is 16 residues. V gave up 1 base and J gave up 3 bases, with 13 bases separating them. Full variable domain (outside the CDR3, taken from reference TRBV19 and TRBJ2-1): DGGITQSPKYLFRKEGQNVTLSCEQNLNHDAMYWYRQDPGQGLRLIYYSQIVNDFQKGDIAEGYSVSREKKESFPLTVTSAQKNPTAFYLCASSIAGTTNYNEQFFGPGTRLTVL.

This clone was picked up a small number of times. The chain is built from TRBV29-1 and TRBJ1-4; TRBD1 matches 7 bases. Germline V gene data show CDR1 as SQVTM and CDR2 as ANQGSEA. There are 13 residues in the CDR3. Trimming cost V 4 bases and J 7 bases; bases outside gene matches: 6. CDR3 DNA: TGCAGCGTTGTTGGGCAGGGGGTTGAAAAACTGTTTTTT. Translation: CSVVGQGVEKLFF.

The gene calls are TRBV5-1 and TRBJ2-1, with D perhaps matching TRBD2 (5 bases). The CDR3 extends over 14 amino acids. From germline, CDR1 is SGHRS and CDR2 YFSETQ. Trimming took off 0 bases at V and 10 bases at J, with 14 bases between the two ends. In DNA form, the CDR3 reads TGCGCCAGCAGCTTGGGAGGGAGCGTAGGAGAGCAGTTCTTC. Translation gives CASSLGGSVGEQFF.

This chain connects TRBV7-2 to TRBJ2-3; D remains ambiguous. The CDR3 sequence is 11 residues long. V was shortened by 3 bases and J by 12 bases, with 10 bases between the two germline ends. Germline V CDR1 and CDR2: SGHTA, FQGNSA. The CDR3 protein is CASSLALLQYF. The DNA of the CDR3 is TGTGCCAGCAGCTTGGCTCTACTACAGTATTTT.

This clone was seen only a few times. The V and J genes are TRBV7-2 and TRBJ1-1; a weak D match, TRBD1 (6 bases). This CDR3 spans 15 amino acids. The germline V gene encodes CDR1 SGHTA and CDR2 FQGNSA. Trimming cost V 5 bases and J 1 base, with 14 bases left between them. In nucleotides, the CDR3 is TGTGCCAGCAGCCCCCGAGGGGGGGGGAACACTGAAGCTTTCTTT. Translating gives CASSPRGGGNTEAFF.

The chain joins TRBV29-1 to TRBJ2-1; TRBD1 matches 7 bases. The V and J ends lost 6 bases and 16 bases, in that order; junction bases with no gene match: 21. From germline, CDR1 is SQVTM and CDR2 ANQGSEA. This CDR3 contains 14 residues. In DNA form, the CDR3 reads TGCAGCGTAGACAGTAGACAGGGCGAACGAAAAGATTTCTTC. Protein: CSVDSRQGERKDFF.

This clone was seen only a few times. This chain uses TRBV4-1 with TRBJ1-2, with TRBD1 as a possible D gene (6 bases). Germline V gene data show CDR1 as MGHRA and CDR2 as YSYEKL. V was shortened by 1 base and J by 3 bases, with 9 bases between the two germline ends. The CDR3 loop spans 14 amino acids. The CDR3 sequence is CASSQGQDHYGYTF. In nucleotides, the CDR3 is TGCGCCAGCAGCCAAGGACAGGATCACTATGGCTACACCTTC.

The chain combines TRBV5-1 with TRBJ1-1, with 8 nucleotides matching TRBD1. The CDR3 loop spans 15 amino acids. Germline loops: CDR1 SGHRS, CDR2 YFSETQ. J gave up 1 base and V 4 bases, and 6 bases lay outside the gene matches. The CDR3 DNA follows: TGCGCCAGCAGCCCGGACAGGGAAGGGAACACTGAAGCTTTCTTT. It yields the protein CASSPDREGNTEAFF.

This sequence joins TRBV28 and TRBJ2-7; a possible D gene is TRBD1 (5 bases). The CDR3 is made up of 14 amino acids. Germline-derived CDR1 and CDR2 are MDHEN and SYDVKM. Trimming took 7 bases from V and 3 from J, leaving 16 bases between them. The DNA of the CDR3 is TGTGCCAGCACCGAACTGGGGCGTTACTACGAGCAGTACTTC. Protein sequence: CASTELGRYYEQYF.

V gene TRBV30 combines with J gene TRBJ2-2; D may be TRBD2 (6 bases). Trimming took 1 base from V and 5 from J, leaving 11 bases between them. This CDR3 is built from 14 residues. Looked up from germline, CDR1 is GTSNPN and CDR2 is SVGIG (reference sequence). CDR3 bases: TGTGCCTGGAGTGCTGGGGGGAAAACCGGGGAGCTGTTTTTT. Its translation is CAWSAGGKTGELFF. Drawing the rest from reference TRBV30 and TRBJ2-2, the complete variable domain is SQTIHQWPATLVQPVGSPLSLECTVEGTSNPNLYWYRQAAGRGLQLLFYSVGIGQISSEVPQNLSASRPQDRQFILSSKKLLLSDSGFYLCAWSAGGKTGELFFGEGSRLTVL.

The chain combines TRBV30 with TRBJ1-2; D is perhaps TRBD1 (5 bases). V lost 1 base to trimming and J lost 7 bases, with 16 bases between them. CDR1 is GTSNPN and CDR2 is SVGIG in the germline V gene (reference sequence). The CDR3 is made up of 14 amino acids. CDR3 nucleotides: TGTGCCTGGAGTGCGGGCGGGGGTCCCCTTGGCTACACCTTC. It yields the protein CAWSAGGGPLGYTF.

This clone showed up just a few times. The chain has TRBV5-1 and TRBJ2-3, with D perhaps matching TRBD2 (6 bases). Per germline, CDR1 SGHRS and CDR2 YFSETQ. Trimming shortened V by 2 bases and J by 2 bases, and 12 bases separated the two germline ends. The CDR3 extends over 15 amino acids. The CDR3 here is CASSFAGPITDTQYF. Here the CDR3 DNA reads TGCGCCAGCAGCTTCGCGGGACCGATCACAGATACGCAGTATTTT.

The chain joins TRBV6-6 to TRBJ2-7; D possibly corresponds to TRBD2 (7 bases). Germline assignment: CDR1 MNHNY and CDR2 SVGAGI (reference sequence). This CDR3 is built from 14 residues. Trimming left V 8 bases short and J 5 bases short, with 19 bases between. The CDR3 reads CASLEGGGGHEQYF. CDR3 bases: TGTGCCAGCCTAGAGGGGGGCGGGGGTCACGAGCAGTACTTC.